One and the same sample provided the 27 T cell receptor beta chains below, sequenced in a study of T cell responses to AZD1222 COVID-19 vaccine (dated by TCRdb to 2020 to 2022). The receptor library was made with the immunoSEQ multiplex PCR assay. In its TCRdb copy, this immuneACCESS table keeps in-frame sequences only and misses some clones. Where compared with another copy, unresolved V genes explain less than half of these, and the others have no known cause. The sample yields around 120,000 clones; about 93% were counted once. Of the sample, around 5% falls within the top ten clones. Explained via the paper, the time point label denotes: about 28 days (+/-7) after the second vaccine dose. The sequencing used peripheral blood, collected 28 days after the second AZD1222 dose. These receptors originate from an adult who received the AZD1222 COVID-19 vaccine.

This clone was counted between two and nine times. The V call is TRBV7-9, the J call TRBJ2-2; 10 bases align to TRBD2. Germline loops: CDR1 SEHNR, CDR2 FQNEAQ (reference sequence). V gave up 3 bases and J gave up 2 bases; unmatched junction bases: 6. This CDR3 comprises 17 residues. The CDR3 DNA reads TGTGCCAGCAGCTTGCCTAGCGGGGGCCAAAACACCGGGGAGCTGTTTTTT. Its translation: CASSLPSGGQNTGELFF.

This chain connects TRBV19 to TRBJ2-4; unclear D gene. CDR3 length: 15 amino acids. CDR1 is LNHDA, CDR2 SQIVND, per germline (reference sequence). Trimming stripped 5 bases from V and 0 bases from J, with 11 bases between. The CDR3 DNA reads TGTGCCAGTAGTTCGTTCGTGCTAGCCAAAAACATTCAGTACTTC. Its translation: CASSSFVLAKNIQYF.

The V call is TRBV7-9, the J call TRBJ2-3; D is undetermined. With 5 bases removed from V and 6 bases from J, the gap between germline ends came to 18 bases. The germline CDR1 and CDR2 sequences are SEHNR and FQNEAQ (reference sequence). This CDR3 is built from 15 residues. This CDR3 is CASSPTRVLGDTQYF. The CDR3 coding sequence is TGTGCCAGCAGCCCGACAAGGGTCCTGGGGGATACGCAGTATTTT.

CDR3 coding DNA: TGTGCCAGCAGGATAGACAGGATTGTTGATTCACCCCTCCACTTT. It encodes CASRIDRIVDSPLHF. The chain employs TRBV27 and TRBJ1-6; a possible D gene is TRBD1 (6 bases). Trimming cost V 6 bases and J 8 bases, with 17 bases left between them. The germline CDR1 and CDR2 sequences are MNHEY and SMNVEV (reference sequence). The CDR3 loop spans 15 amino acids.

In this sample, this clone turned up a few times. The V call is TRBV9, the J call TRBJ1-3, with D unclear. The germline V gene encodes CDR1 SGDLS and CDR2 YYNGEE. Deletions cut 3 bases from V and 4 bases from J, with 14 bases between. The CDR3 runs to 15 residues. DNA for the CDR3: TGTGCCAGCAGCGCTACTCCGTCTGGGGGAAACACCATATATTTT. Encoded protein: CASSATPSGGNTIYF.

This clone was recorded once. V gene TRBV19 combines with J gene TRBJ2-5; TRBD1 agrees at 7 bases. CDR1 and CDR2 (germline): LNHDA, SQIVND (reference sequence). Germline trimming cut 5 bases from V and 5 bases from J; bases unmatched to any gene: 8. The length of the CDR3 is 14 residues. The CDR3 sequence: CASSPRQGGETQYF. CDR3 nucleotide sequence: TGTGCCAGTAGTCCGCGACAGGGTGGGGAGACCCAGTACTTC.

This sequence joins TRBV6-2 or TRBV6-3 and TRBJ1-5; D possibly corresponds to TRBD1 (5 bases). Germline loops: CDR1 MNHEY, CDR2 SVGEGT. This CDR3 comprises 15 residues. Trimming took off 4 bases at V and 0 bases at J, with 10 bases between the two ends. As DNA, the CDR3 is TGTGCCAGCAGTTGGGCGGGGGGTAGCAATCAGCCCCAGCATTTT. Its protein is CASSWAGGSNQPQHF.

Only one count was recorded for this clone. The rearrangement uses TRBV3-1 (or the pseudogene TRBV3-2) and TRBJ2-3, with TRBD2 matching over 14 bases. Germline V CDR1 and CDR2: LGHDT, YNNKEL (reference sequence). V was clipped by 6 bases and J by 2 bases; unmatched bases: 10. This CDR3 comprises 18 residues. As DNA, the CDR3 is TGTGCCAGCAGTCGTCCGGGACTAGCGGGGGAACCCACAGATACGCAGTATTTT. It codes for CASSRPGLAGEPTDTQYF.

V gene TRBV10-3 combines with J gene TRBJ1-2, with 9 nucleotides matching TRBD1. The CDR3 has 14 amino acids. Germline trimming cut 4 bases from V and 3 bases from J; bases unmatched to any gene: 3. Germline V gene data show CDR1 as ENHRY and CDR2 as SYGVKD. The CDR3 DNA reads TGTGCCATCAGTGGGGACAGGGAAGACTATGGCTACACCTTC. Translation gives CAISGDREDYGYTF.

CDR3 coding DNA: TGTGCCAGCAGCCTTCATATTAGGGCCGGGACTGAAGCTTTCTTT. Translated: CASSLHIRAGTEAFF. The V call is TRBV7-2, the J call TRBJ1-1; no reliable D call. CDR1 is SGHTA, CDR2 FQGNSA, per germline. V was shortened by 5 bases and J by 5 bases, with 18 bases between the two germline ends. This CDR3 is 15 amino acids long. Together with reference TRBV7-2 and TRBJ1-1, the CDR3 gives the full variable domain: GAGVSQSPSNKVTEKGKDVELRCDPISGHTALYWYRQSLGQGLEFLIYFQGNSAPDKSGLPSDRFSAERTGGSVSTLTIQRTQQEDSAVYLCASSLHIRAGTEAFFGQGTRLTVV.

The rearrangement links TRBV7-9 to TRBJ1-1; a weak D match, TRBD1 (6 bases). The germline V gene encodes CDR1 SEHNR and CDR2 FQNEAQ (reference sequence). The CDR3 covers 16 residues. V lost 0 bases and J 5 bases, leaving 16 bases between the germline ends. DNA for the CDR3: TGTGCCAGCAGCTTAGCCGGGCGCAGGGGTTGGACTGAAGCTTTCTTT. This gives the protein CASSLAGRRGWTEAFF.

The gene calls are TRBV7-2 and TRBJ2-7, with D perhaps matching TRBD2 (6 bases). Trimming pared 5 bases from V and 1 base from J, leaving 12 bases between. CDR1 and CDR2 from the germline V gene are SGHTA and FQGNSA. The CDR3 is made up of 14 amino acids. In DNA, the CDR3 is TGTGCCAGCAGCCCCGGACGGGGGTCCTACGAGCAGTACTTC. It encodes CASSPGRGSYEQYF.

The CDR3 DNA follows: TGCGCCAGCAGCCCTTCACGGGACACTACTAGGTGGCTGGGCACTGAAGCTTTCTTT. As protein: CASSPSRDTTRWLGTEAFF. The rearrangement uses TRBV4-3 and TRBJ1-1, with TRBD1 as a possible D gene (6 bases). The CDR3 loop spans 19 amino acids. Germline V CDR1 and CDR2: LGHNA, YSLEER. Trimming left V 4 bases short and J 4 bases short, with 28 bases between.

This rearrangement joins TRBV18 to TRBJ2-7; 7 positions agree with TRBD1. The CDR3 extends over 14 amino acids. Germline lookup yields CDR1 KGHSH and CDR2 LQKENI. V lost 3 bases and J lost 4; bases outside the gene matches: 6. The CDR3 here is CASSPRQGVYEQYF. CDR3 DNA: TGTGCCAGCTCACCCCGACAGGGTGTTTACGAGCAGTACTTC.

The CDR3 DNA is TGTGCCAGCAGCTCCTTGAGTTTGGGACAGGGGTCCTATGGCTACACCTTC. Protein: CASSSLSLGQGSYGYTF. The V call is TRBV5-8, the J call TRBJ1-2; the match to TRBD1 covers 10 bases. Germline values: CDR1 SGHTS, CDR2 YDEGEE. After removal of 3 bases from V and 4 bases from J, the junction contained 12 bases not matched to a gene. There are 17 residues in the CDR3.

The gene calls are TRBV12-3 or TRBV12-4 and TRBJ1-2; maybe TRBD1 (5 bases). The CDR3 contains 13 residues. Between the trimmed V and J ends, which lost 5 bases and 5 bases, there was a span of 12 bases. CDR3 in DNA: TGTGCCAGCAGTGATACACCAGGGTATGGCTACACCTTC. This gives the protein CASSDTPGYGYTF.

The chain combines TRBV18 with TRBJ2-5; tentatively, D is TRBD1 (6 bases). The ends were cut back, 8 bases at V and 4 bases at J, with 26 bases in the middle. The CDR3 length is 17 residues. The germline V gene encodes CDR1 KGHSH and CDR2 LQKENI. In nucleotides, the CDR3 is TGTGCCAGCGTCGAAGGCAGGGGCAAACCTGGGGGAGAGACCCAGTACTTC. It specifies CASVEGRGKPGGETQYF.

This clone has a single count. The chain recombines TRBV10-2 with TRBJ1-4; tentatively, D is TRBD1 (5 bases). The CDR3 is 16 amino acids. Germline assignment: CDR1 WSHSY and CDR2 SAAADI. Trimming removed 4 bases at V and 8 bases at J, with 20 bases between. The CDR3 bases are TGCGCCAGCAGTGGGAAACGGGGGGAATCGGTCGAAAAACTGTTTTTT. This translates into CASSGKRGESVEKLFF.

This clone appeared a few times. This sequence joins TRBV5-6 and TRBJ2-7; D might be TRBD2 (5 bases). This CDR3 comprises 13 residues. Trimming removed 6 bases at V and 6 bases at J, with 16 bases between. Germline CDR1 and CDR2: SGHDT and YYEEEE. This CDR3 is CASTPTVAGEQYF. CDR3 bases: TGTGCCAGCACCCCGACTGTGGCGGGCGAGCAGTACTTC. Looking up the rest from reference TRBV5-6 and TRBJ2-7 gives the full variable domain: DAGVTQSPTHLIKTRGQQVTLRCSPKSGHDTVSWYQQALGQGPQFIFQYYEEEERQRGNFPDRFSGHQFPNYSSELNVNALLLGDSALYLCASTPTVAGEQYFGPGTRLTVT.

The rearrangement uses TRBV2 and TRBJ1-1, with D uncertain. The CDR3 is 13 residues long. Looked up from germline, CDR1 is SNHLY and CDR2 is FYNNEI. V was shortened by 1 base and J by 1 base, with 4 bases between the two germline ends. For the CDR3, the DNA is TGTGCCAGCAGTGAAGGGTGGAACACTGAAGCTTTCTTT. This gives the protein CASSEGWNTEAFF.

The V and J genes are TRBV2 and TRBJ1-5; no definite D call. V lost 1 base to trimming and J lost 0 bases, with 10 bases between them. Per germline, CDR1 SNHLY and CDR2 FYNNEI. This CDR3 spans 16 amino acids. This CDR3 is CASSEVFSPSNQPQHF. The CDR3 DNA follows: TGTGCCAGCAGTGAAGTCTTTAGTCCTAGCAATCAGCCCCAGCATTTT.

V usage is TRBV7-9 and J usage is TRBJ2-1, with D possibly TRBD2 on 5 matching bases. Trimming left V 4 bases short and J 8 bases short, with 12 bases between. Germline V gives CDR1 SEHNR, CDR2 FQNEAQ (reference sequence). There are 13 residues in the CDR3. This CDR3 reads CASSSITRDEQFF. CDR3 DNA sequence: TGTGCCAGCAGCTCTATCACTAGAGATGAGCAGTTCTTC.

In the case of this clone: Other DNA sequences within the sample encode an identical CDR3. The chain couples TRBV19 to TRBJ1-1, with TRBD1 matching 7 bases. The J segment lost 4 bases and the V segment lost 1 base, leaving 3 bases of the junction unmatched. Germline V lookup: CDR1 LNHDA, CDR2 SQIVND (reference sequence). CDR3 size: 14 residues. CDR3 protein: CASSIGSGGTEAFF. CDR3 DNA: TGTGCCAGTAGTATAGGGTCAGGGGGCACTGAAGCTTTCTTT.

The chain has TRBV7-6 and TRBJ2-7; 9 positions agree with TRBD2. This CDR3 region has 16 residues. V trimming: 0 bases; J trimming: 0 bases; junction bases outside the gene matches: 3. Germline V gene lookup returns CDR1 SGHVS and CDR2 FNYEAQ. The CDR3 spells CASSLARGGSSYEQYF. CDR3 coding DNA: TGTGCCAGCAGCTTAGCGCGGGGGGGAAGCTCCTACGAGCAGTACTTC. Combining the CDR3 with reference TRBV7-6 and TRBJ2-7 gives the whole variable domain GAGVSQSPRYKVTKRGQDVALRCDPISGHVSLYWYRQALGQGPEFLTYFNYEAQQDKSGLPNDRFSAERPEGSISTLTIQRTEQRDSAMYRCASSLARGGSSYEQYFGPGTRLTVT.

The chain links TRBV7-6 to TRBJ2-2; 9 nucleotides align to TRBD2. After removal of 5 bases from V and 6 bases from J, the junction contained 7 bases not matched to a gene. The CDR3 is 15 amino acids. Germline V gives CDR1 SGHVS, CDR2 FNYEAQ. The DNA for the CDR3 is TGTGCCAGCAGCATGGGGACTAGCTTCCCCGGGGAGCTGTTTTTT. Its translation: CASSMGTSFPGELFF.

The rearrangement links TRBV19 to TRBJ1-5; 8 nucleotides line up with TRBD1. The CDR3 covers 15 residues. Germline V gives CDR1 LNHDA, CDR2 SQIVND (reference sequence). The junction had 4 bases not matched to a gene; V was cut back by 4 bases and J by 2 bases. The CDR3 loop reads CASSRKTGGNQPQHF. As DNA, the CDR3 is TGTGCCAGTAGTAGGAAGACAGGGGGCAATCAGCCCCAGCATTTT.

The chain has TRBV10-2 and TRBJ1-5; 7 bases match TRBD1. CDR1 is WSHSY, CDR2 SAAADI, per germline. After removal of 6 bases from V and 3 bases from J, the junction contained 5 bases not matched to a gene. The CDR3 consists of 14 residues. The CDR3 loop is CASRPGQLNQPQHF. CDR3 nucleotide sequence: TGCGCCAGCAGACCGGGACAGCTCAATCAGCCCCAGCATTTT.